Shown below are 24 T cell receptor beta chains from a single sample sequenced in a study of blood T cell repertoires in COVID-19. Method: immunoSEQ multiplex PCR; TCRdb's copy keeps in-frame clones and lacks some. The repertoire holds some 120,000 clones, with around 70% as singletons. Sequencing used peripheral blood. The source of these receptors is an older man with COVID-19, enrolled during active disease.

This chain links TRBV12-3 or TRBV12-4 with TRBJ2-5, with a weak D call TRBD1 (7 bases). This CDR3 has 13 amino acids. With 6 bases removed from V and 7 bases from J, the gap between germline ends came to 15 bases. This chain's CDR3 is CASSRTGSGTQYF. The DNA for the CDR3 is TGTGCCAGCAGCCGGACAGGTAGCGGGACCCAGTACTTC.

This clone was recorded a few times. The chain recombines TRBV5-1 with TRBJ2-7, with D possibly being TRBD2 (6 bases). The CDR3 extends over 15 amino acids. Germline CDR1 is SGHRS and CDR2 is YFSETQ. V was cut by 0 bases and J by 3 bases, with 13 bases left in between. CDR3 nucleotides: TGCGCCAGCAGCTTGGAGGTAGCGGCGGGCTACGAGCAGTACTTC. This codes for CASSLEVAAGYEQYF. Based on the CDR3 plus reference TRBV5-1 and TRBJ2-7, the full variable domain is KAGVTQTPRYLIKTRGQQVTLSCSPISGHRSVSWYQQTPGQGLQFLFEYFSETQRNKGNFPGRFSGRQFSNSRSEMNVSTLELGDSALYLCASSLEVAAGYEQYFGPGTRLTVT.

This chain connects TRBV18 to TRBJ2-5; 7 bases fit TRBD2. Looked up from germline, CDR1 is KGHSH and CDR2 is LQKENI. The CDR3 length is 14 residues. With V trimmed by 3 bases and J by 4 bases, 5 bases remained unmatched. CDR3 DNA sequence: TGTGCCAGCTCACCGCGGGGGTCCGGAGAGACCCAGTACTTC. Its protein product is CASSPRGSGETQYF.

The chain links TRBV4-1 to TRBJ2-7; D might be TRBD2 (5 bases). Trimming left V 3 bases short and J 2 bases short, with 17 bases between. This CDR3 has 16 residues. Germline CDR1 is MGHRA and CDR2 is YSYEKL. This chain's CDR3 is CASSQQHTLDTYEQYF. In nucleotides, the CDR3 is TGCGCCAGCAGCCAGCAACACACACTAGACACCTACGAGCAGTACTTC.

V is TRBV12-3 or TRBV12-4 and J is TRBJ1-3, with D hard to call. The CDR3 covers 11 residues. Trimming shortened V by 4 bases and J by 4 bases, and 2 bases separated the two germline ends. CDR3 in DNA: TGTGCCAGCAGTTCAGGAAACACCATATATTTT. The encoded protein is CASSSGNTIYF.

The J gene is TRBJ2-3, the V gene TRBV29-1; weak D call: TRBD2 (7 bases). With 1 base removed from V and 3 bases from J, the gap between germline ends came to 11 bases. The germline gives CDR1 SQVTM, CDR2 ANQGSEA. The CDR3 loop spans 14 amino acids. The CDR3: CSVEGGGGTDTQYF. The CDR3 coding sequence is TGCAGCGTTGAAGGGGGAGGGGGAACAGATACGCAGTATTTT.

This sequence joins TRBV10-3 and TRBJ1-1; D uncertain. Germline values: CDR1 ENHRY, CDR2 SYGVKD. This CDR3 region has 14 residues. V dropped 6 bases and J dropped 2 bases, with 13 bases sitting between them. CDR3 residues: CAIRRATPNTEAFF. CDR3 nucleotides: TGTGCCATCAGGAGGGCAACCCCTAACACTGAAGCTTTCTTT.

This sequence joins TRBV20-1 and TRBJ2-7; D gene unclear. This CDR3 has 11 amino acids. Trimming stripped 7 bases from V and 2 bases from J, with 9 bases between. The germline CDR1 and CDR2 sequences are DFQATT and SNEGSKA (reference sequence). The CDR3 loop reads CSVEKTYEQYF. The CDR3 nucleotides are TGCAGTGTGGAGAAAACCTACGAGCAGTACTTC.

The J gene is TRBJ1-1, the V gene TRBV9, with a tentative D call TRBD1 (6 bases). The V gene's germline CDR1 is SGDLS and CDR2 YYNGEE. V lost 4 bases and J 0 bases, leaving 13 bases between the germline ends. This CDR3 has 15 residues. The CDR3 DNA reads as TGTGCCAGCAGCCGTTTTCAGGGGCTGAACACTGAAGCTTTCTTT. The encoded protein is CASSRFQGLNTEAFF.

The rearrangement uses TRBV9 and TRBJ2-3, with D perhaps matching TRBD2 (6 bases). The V gene lost 4 bases and the J gene lost 0 bases, with 12 bases spanning the gap. CDR1 and CDR2 (germline): SGDLS, YYNGEE. The CDR3 consists of 15 residues. The CDR3 region has the DNA TGTGCCAGCAGCATCCGGAGCGGGAGCACAGATACGCAGTATTTT. Residues: CASSIRSGSTDTQYF.

A few counts support this clone. The V gene is TRBV9, the J gene TRBJ2-1, with 9 bases lining up with TRBD2. Germline V gives CDR1 SGDLS, CDR2 YYNGEE. The J segment lost 0 bases and the V segment lost 3 bases, leaving 4 bases of the junction unmatched. The CDR3 covers 16 residues. CDR3 loop: CASSASGVSSYNEQFF. The CDR3 region has the DNA TGTGCCAGCAGCGCTAGCGGGGTTAGCTCCTACAATGAGCAGTTCTTC.

This clone was recorded once. V is TRBV6-1 and J is TRBJ1-4, with 7 bases identical to TRBD1. The V and J ends lost 2 bases and 6 bases, in that order; junction bases with no gene match: 12. This CDR3 is built from 17 residues. Germline V gene data show CDR1 as MNHNS and CDR2 as SASEGT. CDR3 region: CASSERYGTALDEKLFF. DNA for the CDR3: TGTGCCAGCAGTGAAAGGTATGGGACAGCATTGGATGAAAAACTGTTTTTT.

The chain carries TRBV27 and TRBJ2-6; D is uncertain. This CDR3 region has 15 residues. Looked up from germline, CDR1 is MNHEY and CDR2 is SMNVEV (reference sequence). Trimming took 8 bases from V and 1 from J, leaving 12 bases between them. CDR3 in amino acids: CASGPGASGANVLTF. CDR3 bases: TGTGCCAGCGGGCCTGGCGCTTCTGGGGCCAACGTCCTGACTTTC.

J is TRBJ2-7 and V is TRBV5-5; D gene uncertain. This CDR3 is built from 15 residues. The germline V gene has CDR1 SGHKS and CDR2 YYEKEE (reference sequence). Trimming took 4 bases from V and 1 from J, leaving 15 bases between them. The CDR3 DNA reads as TGTGCCAGCAGCCCTATCGTATTGCTTTCCTACGAGCAGTACTTC. Translation gives CASSPIVLLSYEQYF.

This chain joins TRBV6-5 and TRBJ1-1, with no clear D. V was shortened by 8 bases and J by 5 bases, with 9 bases between the two germline ends. Germline CDR1 reads MNHEY; CDR2 reads SVGAGI. This CDR3 has 11 amino acids. The CDR3 nucleotides are TGTGCCAGCCGATTACGGACTGAAGCTTTCTTT. Protein product: CASRLRTEAFF.

This rearrangement joins TRBV2 to TRBJ1-2; 11 nucleotides line up with TRBD1. Germline CDR1 reads SNHLY; CDR2 reads FYNNEI. This CDR3 region has 15 residues. With V trimmed by 7 bases and J by 7 bases, 11 bases remained unmatched. The CDR3 DNA sequence: TGTGCCAGCAAACGGACAGGGGGCTCCAGTACTGGCTACACCTTC. Translated: CASKRTGGSSTGYTF.

The chain links TRBV5-5 to TRBJ1-5, with TRBD1 matching over 10 bases. This CDR3 comprises 15 residues. V shed 1 base and J 5 bases; nucleotides not matched to a gene: 3. Germline V gene data show CDR1 as SGHKS and CDR2 as YYEKEE (reference sequence). CDR3 in amino acids: CASSLRGTGDQPQHF. CDR3 nucleotide sequence: TGTGCCAGCAGCTTGCGAGGGACAGGGGATCAGCCCCAGCATTTT.

Here the CDR3 reads CASSLDRGWDQPQHF. CDR3 DNA: TGTGCCAGCAGCCTGGACAGGGGTTGGGATCAGCCCCAGCATTTT. The chain uses TRBV5-8 and TRBJ1-5; 9 bases agree with TRBD1. The CDR3 runs to 15 residues. The germline V gene encodes CDR1 SGHTS and CDR2 YDEGEE. V lost 4 bases, J lost 5 bases, and 7 bases stayed unmatched.

The chain carries TRBV28 and TRBJ2-5, with 8 bases identical to TRBD2. The CDR3 has 15 amino acids. Germline CDR1 and CDR2: MDHEN and SYDVKM. Losses at the gene ends were 7 bases for V and 2 bases for J; bases not matched to a gene: 9. The DNA of the CDR3 is TGTGCCAGCATCCCCCCCAGCGGGAGACAAGAGACCCAGTACTTC. As protein: CASIPPSGRQETQYF.

The rearrangement uses TRBV5-1 and TRBJ2-5; 9 positions match TRBD2. From germline, CDR1 is SGHRS and CDR2 YFSETQ. V dropped 4 bases and J dropped 2; count of bases not matched to a gene: 6. CDR3 length equals 15 residues. In DNA form, the CDR3 reads TGCGCCAGCAGCCCAACGCTAGCGGGGCAAGAGACCCAGTACTTC. It is translated as CASSPTLAGQETQYF. Full variable domain (outside the CDR3, taken from reference TRBV5-1 and TRBJ2-5): KAGVTQTPRYLIKTRGQQVTLSCSPISGHRSVSWYQQTPGQGLQFLFEYFSETQRNKGNFPGRFSGRQFSNSRSEMNVSTLELGDSALYLCASSPTLAGQETQYFGPGTRLLVL.

The rearrangement links TRBV24-1 to TRBJ2-3; 8 positions match TRBD1. CDR1 and CDR2 (germline): KGHDR, SFDVKD. The CDR3 contains 16 residues. The ends lost 3 bases at V and 4 bases at J; junction bases unmatched: 8. CDR3 in DNA: TGTGCCACCAGTGATCCCCAAGGACAGGGATCAGATACGCAGTATTTT. Residues: CATSDPQGQGSDTQYF.

The rearrangement links TRBV5-4 to TRBJ2-2; maybe TRBD1 (5 bases). Germline lookup yields CDR1 SGHNT and CDR2 YYREEE (reference sequence). This CDR3 has 14 residues. The V end was cut by 4 bases, the J end by 4 bases, with 11 bases between. CDR3: CASSPDTATGELFF. The CDR3 coding sequence is TGTGCCAGCAGCCCGGACACGGCCACCGGGGAGCTGTTTTTT.

The V gene is TRBV30, the J gene TRBJ1-2, with TRBD1 identical over 8 bases. The CDR3 is 16 residues long. Per the germline V gene, CDR1 is GTSNPN and CDR2 is SVGIG (reference sequence). V dropped 7 bases and J dropped 1; count of bases not matched to a gene: 14. This chain's CDR3 is CASRTLDRDSNYGYTF. The CDR3 region has the DNA TGTGCCTCTCGAACCCTGGACAGGGACAGTAACTATGGCTACACCTTC.

A single count supports this clone. The gene calls are TRBV29-1 and TRBJ2-5, with 9 positions matching TRBD2. This CDR3 spans 15 amino acids. Germline V CDR1 and CDR2: SQVTM, ANQGSEA. The V segment lost 6 bases and the J segment 5 bases; nucleotides outside the gene matches: 13. In DNA form, the CDR3 reads TGCAGCGTCGGCACTAGCGGGTCCCTGAGGGAGACCCAGTACTTC. Translating gives CSVGTSGSLRETQYF.